This is a list of T cell receptor beta chains from one sample in a study of breast tumors, draining lymph nodes, adjacent tissues. In TCRdb, the multiplex PCR reads were re-called with MiXCR into one record per CDR3 protein. The sample yields some 150,000 distinct CDR3 sequences, approximately 30% seen once. The specimen was axillary lymph node tissue. These receptors were taken from a female donor with breast cancer. Some clones in this sample may be carry-over from other donors' samples. CDR3s include the opening cysteine and the closing phenylalanine or tryptophan. The order of the fields is CDR3 length, clone size, D gene, J gene, V gene, CDR3 DNA, CDR3 protein. A D gene is named only where the DNA matches it firmly. Where a row states a size, it is once, few, many or the class of an expanded clone; other rows omit it.

CDR3 length: 17
clone size: many
D gene: .
J gene: TRBJ2-2
V gene: TRBV2
CDR3 DNA: TGTGCCAGCAGTGAATACCCAGGACTATCGAACACCGGGGAGCTGTTTTTT
CDR3 protein: CASSEYPGLSNTGELFF

CDR3 length: 17
clone size: many
D gene: .
J gene: TRBJ2-2
V gene: TRBV4-2
CDR3 DNA: TGTGCCAGCAGCCAAGTTCGGGGGCGGGGGAACACCGGGGAGCTGTTTTTT
CDR3 protein: CASSQVRGRGNTGELFF

CDR3 length: 14
clone size: many
D gene: .
J gene: TRBJ2-7
V gene: TRBV4-1
CDR3 DNA: TGCGCCAGCAGCCAATCCGGGAGCTCCTACGAGCAGTACTTC
CDR3 protein: CASSQSGSSYEQYF

CDR3 length: 14
clone size: .
D gene: .
J gene: TRBJ1-1
V gene: TRBV7-2
CDR3 DNA: TGTGCCAGCAGCTTAGAGCCCATGAACACTGAAGCTTTCTTT
CDR3 protein: CASSLEPMNTEAFF

CDR3 length: 14
clone size: .
D gene: TRBD1
J gene: TRBJ1-2
V gene: TRBV5-8
CDR3 DNA: TGTGCCAGCAGCATTGCCACAGGGGGAAATGGCTACACCTTC
CDR3 protein: CASSIATGGNGYTF

CDR3 length: 12
clone size: few
D gene: .
J gene: TRBJ1-5
V gene: TRBV28
CDR3 DNA: TGTGCCAGCCTTGAAGGGGCTCAGCCCCAGCATTTT
CDR3 protein: CASLEGAQPQHF

CDR3 length: 13
clone size: .
D gene: TRBD2
J gene: TRBJ2-3
V gene: TRBV10-3
CDR3 DNA: TGTGCCATCAGCGGACTAGCGACAGATACGCAGTATTTT
CDR3 protein: CAISGLATDTQYF

CDR3 length: 13
clone size: many
D gene: .
J gene: TRBJ2-2
V gene: TRBV3-1
CDR3 DNA: TGTGCCAGCAGCCAAGATTGGAGCGGGGAGCTGTTTTTT
CDR3 protein: CASSQDWSGELFF

CDR3 length: 14
clone size: .
D gene: TRBD1
J gene: TRBJ1-1
V gene: TRBV7-9
CDR3 DNA: TGTGCCAGCAGCTCGGGGACAGAAAGGGCTGAAGCTTTCTTT
CDR3 protein: CASSSGTERAEAFF

CDR3 length: 12
clone size: many
D gene: .
J gene: TRBJ2-7
V gene: TRBV11-2
CDR3 DNA: TGTGCCAGCAGCCCGGCTGGGGGGTCGTTGTACTTC
CDR3 protein: CASSPAGGSLYF

CDR3 length: 13
clone size: many
D gene: .
J gene: TRBJ2-7
V gene: TRBV7-2
CDR3 DNA: TGTGCCAGCAGCTATCTGGGTGCCTACGAGCAGTACTTC
CDR3 protein: CASSYLGAYEQYF

CDR3 length: 12
clone size: .
D gene: TRBD2
J gene: TRBJ2-7
V gene: TRBV20-1
CDR3 DNA: TGCAGTGCTTACCAGCGGGAGGGCGAGCAGTACTTC
CDR3 protein: CSAYQREGEQYF

CDR3 length: 15
clone size: .
D gene: TRBD2
J gene: TRBJ2-3
V gene: TRBV29-1
CDR3 DNA: TGCAGCTTGACTAGCGGGGGTGCAACCACAGATACGCAGTATTTT
CDR3 protein: CSLTSGGATTDTQYF

CDR3 length: 13
clone size: many
D gene: .
J gene: TRBJ2-7
V gene: TRBV6-1
CDR3 DNA: TGTGCCAGCAGACCCCCCATAGGCACCGAGCAGTACTTC
CDR3 protein: CASRPPIGTEQYF

CDR3 length: 15
clone size: many
D gene: .
J gene: TRBJ1-2
V gene: TRBV6-1
CDR3 DNA: TGTGCCAGCAGTGAACTCTCCGGGACTAACTATGGCTACACCTTC
CDR3 protein: CASSELSGTNYGYTF

CDR3 length: 15
clone size: many
D gene: .
J gene: TRBJ2-7
V gene: TRBV6-5
CDR3 DNA: TGTGCCAGCAGTCCCCCGTCTGGGGTGCCCTACGAGCAGTACTTC
CDR3 protein: CASSPPSGVPYEQYF

CDR3 length: 13
clone size: .
D gene: TRBD1
J gene: TRBJ1-3
V gene: TRBV2
CDR3 DNA: TGTGCCAGCAGAGGGACAGGGCGAAACACCATATATTTT
CDR3 protein: CASRGTGRNTIYF

CDR3 length: 13
clone size: .
D gene: .
J gene: TRBJ2-3
V gene: TRBV20-1
CDR3 DNA: TGCAGTGGGGGTGAAGGTAGCACAGATACGCAGTATTTT
CDR3 protein: CSGGEGSTDTQYF

CDR3 length: 16
clone size: many
D gene: TRBD2
J gene: TRBJ2-5
V gene: TRBV11-2
CDR3 DNA: TGTGCCAGCAGCTTCCTGAGCGGGATATTCCAAGAGACCCAGTACTTC
CDR3 protein: CASSFLSGIFQETQYF

CDR3 length: 16
clone size: .
D gene: TRBD1
J gene: TRBJ2-5
V gene: TRBV24-1
CDR3 DNA: TGTGCCACCAGTGATTCCGATCAAGACAGGGCTGAGACCCAGTACTTC
CDR3 protein: CATSDSDQDRAETQYF

CDR3 length: 15
clone size: many
D gene: TRBD1
J gene: TRBJ1-2
V gene: TRBV5-8
CDR3 DNA: TGTGCCAGCAGCCTCCGGACAGGGGGTAATAATGGCTACACCTTC
CDR3 protein: CASSLRTGGNNGYTF

CDR3 length: 16
clone size: .
D gene: .
J gene: TRBJ2-1
V gene: TRBV7-9
CDR3 DNA: TGTGCCAGCAGCTTGAGGGGGTCAAGCTCCTACAATGAGCAGTTCTTC
CDR3 protein: CASSLRGSSSYNEQFF

CDR3 length: 13
clone size: many
D gene: .
J gene: TRBJ2-7
V gene: TRBV29-1
CDR3 DNA: TGCAGCGCAACCGGGACATCTACCTACGAGCAGTACTTC
CDR3 protein: CSATGTSTYEQYF

CDR3 length: 16
clone size: .
D gene: .
J gene: TRBJ1-4
V gene: TRBV2
CDR3 DNA: TGTGTCACCAAGAGGCAAGAGGGGGGCCCTAACGAAAAACTGTTTTTT
CDR3 protein: CVTKRQEGGPNEKLFF

CDR3 length: 15
clone size: .
D gene: TRBD1
J gene: TRBJ2-7
V gene: TRBV24-1
CDR3 DNA: TGTGCCACCAGTGACACCGGGACAGGGACTTACGAGCAGTACTTC
CDR3 protein: CATSDTGTGTYEQYF

CDR3 length: 14
clone size: many
D gene: TRBD2
J gene: TRBJ2-4
V gene: TRBV2
CDR3 DNA: TGTGCCAGTTCGGGACTAGCGGGGGTAAACATTCAGTACTTC
CDR3 protein: CASSGLAGVNIQYF

CDR3 length: 13
clone size: many
D gene: .
J gene: TRBJ1-2
V gene: TRBV30
CDR3 DNA: TGTGCCTGGAGTGTACAGGCTGTCTATGGCTACACCTTC
CDR3 protein: CAWSVQAVYGYTF

CDR3 length: 15
clone size: many
D gene: .
J gene: TRBJ2-7
V gene: TRBV5-6
CDR3 DNA: TGTGCCAGCAGCTTAAACCCTTTGGGAGGTCCCGAGCAGTACTTC
CDR3 protein: CASSLNPLGGPEQYF

CDR3 length: 17
clone size: many
D gene: TRBD1
J gene: TRBJ1-2
V gene: TRBV10-3
CDR3 DNA: TGTGCCATCAGTGAGTGGGGGACAGGGAATAGGGTCCATGGCTACACCTTC
CDR3 protein: CAISEWGTGNRVHGYTF

CDR3 length: 15
clone size: many
D gene: .
J gene: TRBJ2-7
V gene: TRBV5-8
CDR3 DNA: TGTGCCAGCAGCCCCAGGGAGGAGGGGGGCTACGAGCAGTACTTC
CDR3 protein: CASSPREEGGYEQYF

CDR3 length: 16
clone size: .
D gene: .
J gene: TRBJ1-3
V gene: TRBV29-1
CDR3 DNA: TGCAGCGTTAGGGGAACCCTGGATGGCTCTGGAAACACCATATATTTT
CDR3 protein: CSVRGTLDGSGNTIYF

CDR3 length: 16
clone size: few
D gene: .
J gene: TRBJ1-4
V gene: TRBV28
CDR3 DNA: TGTGCCGGCCGGGGCCGCGGGGGTGGGACTAATGAAAAACTGTTTTTT
CDR3 protein: CAGRGRGGGTNEKLFF

CDR3 length: 15
clone size: .
D gene: .
J gene: TRBJ1-5
V gene: TRBV7-2
CDR3 DNA: TGTGCCAGCAGCTCTCGCCAGGCTAGCAATCAGCCCCAGCATTTT
CDR3 protein: CASSSRQASNQPQHF

CDR3 length: 14
clone size: many
D gene: .
J gene: TRBJ2-2
V gene: TRBV12-3/TRBV12-4
CDR3 DNA: TGTGCCAGCAGTTTAAACAGGGCGGGCGGGGAGCTGTTTTTT
CDR3 protein: CASSLNRAGGELFF

CDR3 length: 16
clone size: few
D gene: TRBD1
J gene: TRBJ1-2
V gene: TRBV28
CDR3 DNA: TGTGCCAGCAGTTTAGGGGGACAGTCGATTCTATATGGCTACACCTTC
CDR3 protein: CASSLGGQSILYGYTF

CDR3 length: 14
clone size: .
D gene: TRBD1
J gene: TRBJ1-5
V gene: TRBV20-1
CDR3 DNA: TGCAGTGCAAGGGACAGGGCGGATGATCAGCCCCAGCATTTT
CDR3 protein: CSARDRADDQPQHF

CDR3 length: 13
clone size: once
D gene: .
J gene: TRBJ1-2
V gene: TRBV12-3/TRBV12-4
CDR3 DNA: TGTGCCAGCAGTTTCCCAGGAGATGATGGCTACACCTTC
CDR3 protein: CASSFPGDDGYTF

CDR3 length: 19
clone size: few
D gene: TRBD2
J gene: TRBJ2-1
V gene: TRBV30
CDR3 DNA: TGTGCCTGGCCCCCCCACCTCACGACTAGCGGGAGGGAGTACAATGAGCAGTTCTTC
CDR3 protein: CAWPPHLTTSGREYNEQFF

CDR3 length: 16
clone size: many
D gene: TRBD2
J gene: TRBJ2-3
V gene: TRBV5-1
CDR3 DNA: TGCGCCAGCCGACAGGGACTAGCGGTTAAGGCAGATACGCAGTATTTT
CDR3 protein: CASRQGLAVKADTQYF

CDR3 length: 15
clone size: many
D gene: .
J gene: TRBJ2-7
V gene: TRBV10-1
CDR3 DNA: TGCGCCAGCAGTGAGTCTACTGCCGGGACAAAAGAGCAGTACTTC
CDR3 protein: CASSESTAGTKEQYF

CDR3 length: 14
clone size: many
D gene: TRBD1
J gene: TRBJ2-7
V gene: TRBV6-2/TRBV6-3
CDR3 DNA: TGTGCCAGCACCGTGGGACAGATAACCTACGAGCAGTACTTC
CDR3 protein: CASTVGQITYEQYF

CDR3 length: 13
clone size: .
D gene: TRBD2
J gene: TRBJ2-2
V gene: TRBV9
CDR3 DNA: TGTGCCAGCAGCGTTGTAGCGGGGGGGGAGCTGTTTTTT
CDR3 protein: CASSVVAGGELFF

CDR3 length: 14
clone size: many
D gene: .
J gene: TRBJ2-5
V gene: TRBV13
CDR3 DNA: TGTGCCAGCAGTCGTAGGGACGCGCAGGGGACCCAGTACTTC
CDR3 protein: CASSRRDAQGTQYF

CDR3 length: 14
clone size: many
D gene: .
J gene: TRBJ1-6
V gene: TRBV20-1
CDR3 DNA: TGCAGTGCCTTCGGGACACGAGAGAATTCACCCCTCCACTTT
CDR3 protein: CSAFGTRENSPLHF

CDR3 length: 12
clone size: many
D gene: .
J gene: TRBJ2-2
V gene: TRBV5-4
CDR3 DNA: TGTGCCGGCAGCGTAGCTCTCGGGGAGCTGTTTTTT
CDR3 protein: CAGSVALGELFF

CDR3 length: 15
clone size: many
D gene: .
J gene: TRBJ2-5
V gene: TRBV3-1
CDR3 DNA: TGTGCCAGCAGCCAAGATCGAGGAGGGAGAGAGACCCAGTACTTC
CDR3 protein: CASSQDRGGRETQYF

CDR3 length: 14
clone size: .
D gene: .
J gene: TRBJ1-5
V gene: TRBV7-8
CDR3 DNA: TGTGCCAGCAGCTTAGTAGTGGCCGGGATCCATGAGCATTTT
CDR3 protein: CASSLVVAGIHEHF

CDR3 length: 14
clone size: .
D gene: TRBD1
J gene: TRBJ1-1
V gene: TRBV27
CDR3 DNA: TGTGCCAGCAGCCTAACAGGGGGTATCACTGAAGCTTTCTTT
CDR3 protein: CASSLTGGITEAFF

CDR3 length: 14
clone size: few
D gene: .
J gene: TRBJ1-1
V gene: TRBV12-3/TRBV12-4
CDR3 DNA: TGTGCCAGCAGTTTATCTTGGTTTGGGACTGAAGCTTTCTTT
CDR3 protein: CASSLSWFGTEAFF

CDR3 length: 13
clone size: many
D gene: TRBD1
J gene: TRBJ2-5
V gene: TRBV9
CDR3 DNA: TGTGCCAGCAGCGTAGGGGACAGTGGTGACCAGTACTTC
CDR3 protein: CASSVGDSGDQYF

CDR3 length: 14
clone size: many
D gene: .
J gene: TRBJ2-2
V gene: TRBV7-2
CDR3 DNA: TGTGCCAGCAGCATCCGATTAAACACCGGGGAGCTGTTTTTT
CDR3 protein: CASSIRLNTGELFF

CDR3 length: 15
clone size: many
D gene: .
J gene: TRBJ1-5
V gene: TRBV18
CDR3 DNA: TGTGCCAGCTCACCACAGGGGAAAGGCAATCAGCCCCAGCATTTT
CDR3 protein: CASSPQGKGNQPQHF

CDR3 length: 13
clone size: .
D gene: .
J gene: TRBJ1-1
V gene: TRBV7-6
CDR3 DNA: TGTGCCAGCGGCTTAGGCAGGAACACTGAAGCTTTCTTT
CDR3 protein: CASGLGRNTEAFF

CDR3 length: 15
clone size: many
D gene: .
J gene: TRBJ2-7
V gene: TRBV6-5
CDR3 DNA: TGTGCCAGCAGTTACTCGAGGACGGGAACGGGCGAGCAGTACTTC
CDR3 protein: CASSYSRTGTGEQYF